The clone carrying this TCR beta chain was found a few times. Antigen: not known. A second PCR, run for about 7 to 11 cycles, used a sample-barcoded 5' primer plus a J-beta primer mix. TCRdb used MiXCR to reprocess the 5' RACE reads, holding one entry per CDR3 protein. The sample carries 700,000 to 900,000 distinct CDR3 sequences, about a quarter recorded once. These data are taken from a study of blood T cells in healthy people across ages. Findings of the study overall: In long-lived donors, naive CD4+ cell counts and diversity exceeded those of aged donors. Conclusively comparing naive with antigen-experienced cells was impossible with unsorted PBMCs.

V trimming: 5 bases; J trimming: 0 bases; junction bases outside the gene matches: 7. This CDR3 is 16 amino acids long. These data were likewise used in another study, on T cells of mothers and their children.

Sample: blood. The receptor's source is a boy aged 5-17 years in good health. This chain joins TRBV12-3 or TRBV12-4 and TRBJ2-3, with 8 bases lining up with TRBD1. CDR3 sequence (DNA): TGTGCCAGCAGTGGGCCGGGACAGGAGAGCACAGATACGCAGTATTTT. Residues: CASSGPGQESTDTQYF.